This TCR beta chain was sequenced during a study of blood T cell repertoires in COVID-19. Study in general: COVID-19 samples, acute and convalescent, were from the United States, Italy and Spain. T cells, B-cell-depleted T cells, or PBMCs provided the cDNA or gDNA that served as material.

Original analysis: Using reference gene primer amplification, nucleated cell counts were estimated. Sequencing was performed with immunoSEQ multiplex PCR; in TCRdb, only in-frame clones are kept and a portion is missing. The V and J calls and clone size come from that table; D and trimming were worked out from the DNA. The profile shows about 160,000 clones, approximately 84% of them singletons. The CDR3 contains 14 residues. V lost 3 bases and J 8 bases, leaving 16 bases between the germline ends. Germline CDR1 is SGHTA and CDR2 is FQGNSA. The TCR originated in a woman older than 75 with acute or convalescent COVID-19. The sequenced sample consisted of peripheral blood. The V and J genes are TRBV7-2 and TRBJ1-2; TRBD1 is a possible D gene (6 bases). In nucleotides, the CDR3 is TGTGCCAGCAGCTTCCCGACAGGCCCGCGGGGCTACACCTTC. Translated, it gives CASSFPTGPRGYTF.